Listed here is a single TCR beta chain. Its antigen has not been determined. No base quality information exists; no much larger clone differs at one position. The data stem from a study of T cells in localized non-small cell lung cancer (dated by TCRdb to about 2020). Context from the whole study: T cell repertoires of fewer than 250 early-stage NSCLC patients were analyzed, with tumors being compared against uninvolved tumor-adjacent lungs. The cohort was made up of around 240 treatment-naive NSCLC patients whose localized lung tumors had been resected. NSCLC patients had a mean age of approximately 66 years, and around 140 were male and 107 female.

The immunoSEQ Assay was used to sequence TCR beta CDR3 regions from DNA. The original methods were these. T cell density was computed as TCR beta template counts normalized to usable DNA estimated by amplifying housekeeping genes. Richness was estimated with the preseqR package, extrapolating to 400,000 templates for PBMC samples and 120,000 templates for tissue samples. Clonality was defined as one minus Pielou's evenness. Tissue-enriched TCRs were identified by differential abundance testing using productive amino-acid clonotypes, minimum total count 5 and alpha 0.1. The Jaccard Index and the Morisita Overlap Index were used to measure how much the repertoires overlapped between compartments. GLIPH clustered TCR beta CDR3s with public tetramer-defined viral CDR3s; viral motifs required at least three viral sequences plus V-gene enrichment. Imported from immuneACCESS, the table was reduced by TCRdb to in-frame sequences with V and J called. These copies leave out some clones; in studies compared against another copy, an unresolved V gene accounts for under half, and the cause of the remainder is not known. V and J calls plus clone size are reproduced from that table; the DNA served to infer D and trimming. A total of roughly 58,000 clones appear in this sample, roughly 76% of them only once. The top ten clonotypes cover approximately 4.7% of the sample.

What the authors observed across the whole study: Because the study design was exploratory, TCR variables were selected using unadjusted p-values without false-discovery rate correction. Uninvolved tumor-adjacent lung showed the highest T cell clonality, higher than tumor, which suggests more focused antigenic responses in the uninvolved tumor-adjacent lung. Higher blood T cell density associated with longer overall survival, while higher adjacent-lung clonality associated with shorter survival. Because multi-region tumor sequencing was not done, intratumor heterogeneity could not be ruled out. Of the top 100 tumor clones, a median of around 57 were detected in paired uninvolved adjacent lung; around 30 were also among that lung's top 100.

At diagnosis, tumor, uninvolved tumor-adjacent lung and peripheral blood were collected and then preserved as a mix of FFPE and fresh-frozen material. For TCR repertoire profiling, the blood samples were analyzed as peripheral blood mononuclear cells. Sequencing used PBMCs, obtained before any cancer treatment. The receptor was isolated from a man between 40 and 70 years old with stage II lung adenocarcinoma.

The CDR3 in this case is CASSLAAGPSGNTIYF. In nucleotides, the sequence is TGTGCCAGCAGCTTAGCGGCGGGACCCTCTGGAAACACCATATATTTT. The V gene is TRBV7-2 and the J gene is TRBJ1-3; the D region possibly corresponds to TRBD1 (5 bases align). From the germline V gene, CDR1 is SGHTA and CDR2 is FQGNSA. Including the terminal cysteine and phenylalanine, the CDR3 comprises 16 residues. The read is trimmed to its CDR3 DNA, 48 bases read in frame from base 1. Trimming costs V 0 bases and J 0 bases, and their ends lie 9 bases apart.